This T cell receptor (beta chain) was identified during a study of PD-1 blockade in classical Hodgkin lymphoma. Study-level results: Why repertoires differed is undefined; disease activity or prior therapy possibly contributed. Lower baseline TCR diversity marked trial partial responders and progressors. CD8+ TCR diversity did not rise significantly by C4D1, unlike CD4+.

By share of the sample, this clone is medium-sized. Its specificity is unknown. V shed 5 bases and J shed 1 base, with 8 bases lying between them. CDR1 and CDR2 from the germline V gene are MDHEN and SYDVKM. This CDR3 is built from 13 residues. Brentuximab vedotin exposure varied among the patients, all of whom had relapsed after autologous stem cell transplantation. Best responses were complete response, partial response or progressive disease. The table came from immunoSEQ multiplex PCR; TCRdb's copy has only in-frame clones and leaves some out. The sample consists of more than 25,000 clones, about 71% of them appearing once.

This chain links TRBV28 with TRBJ1-2, with D unresolved. This sample comprised peripheral blood mononuclear cells (PBMCs), obtained before the second cycle of nivolumab. This clonotype was sampled from a human donor with classical Hodgkin lymphoma. The CDR3 DNA reads TGTGCCAGCAGTGGAACAGTTAACTATGGCTACACCTTC. Amino acids: CASSGTVNYGYTF.